The TCR beta chain under discussion was sequenced for a study of CD8 T cells in acute hepatitis C reinfection. Produced via immunoSEQ multiplex PCR; TCRdb's table is partial and in-frame only. The table lists 38,000 or so clones, around nine tenths of them singletons. This clone was seen more than once but under ten times. Time point noted: naive CD8 control sorted from an acute-time-point sample. Trimming stripped 0 bases from V and 6 bases from J, with 12 bases between. Germline CDR1 reads SGDLS; CDR2 reads YYNGEE. This CDR3 has 15 amino acids. The chain combines TRBV9 with TRBJ1-4, with a possible D match to TRBD1 (6 bases). Input material: naive CD8+ T cells from PBMCs. This TCR derives from a young man with chronic hepatitis C. CDR3 amino acids: CASSVGGAGDEKLFF. Written as DNA, the CDR3 is TGTGCCAGCAGCGTAGGGGGGGCAGGAGATGAAAAACTGTTTTTT.